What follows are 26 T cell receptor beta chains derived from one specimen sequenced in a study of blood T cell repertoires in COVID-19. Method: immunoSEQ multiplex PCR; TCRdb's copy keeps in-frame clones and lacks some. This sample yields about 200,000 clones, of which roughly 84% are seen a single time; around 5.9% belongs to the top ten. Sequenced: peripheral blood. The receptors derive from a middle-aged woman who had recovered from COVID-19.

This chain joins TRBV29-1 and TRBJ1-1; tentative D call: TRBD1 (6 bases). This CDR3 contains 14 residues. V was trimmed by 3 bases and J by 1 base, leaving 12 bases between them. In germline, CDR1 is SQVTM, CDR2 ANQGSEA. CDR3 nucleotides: TGCAGCGTTGATCTGGGACATCAGAACACTGAAGCTTTCTTT. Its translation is CSVDLGHQNTEAFF.

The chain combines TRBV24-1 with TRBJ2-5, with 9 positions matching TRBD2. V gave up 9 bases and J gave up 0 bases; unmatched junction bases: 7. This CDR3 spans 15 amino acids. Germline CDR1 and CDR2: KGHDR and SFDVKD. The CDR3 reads CATRGLAGNQETQYF. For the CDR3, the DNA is TGTGCCACCCGAGGGCTAGCGGGAAACCAAGAGACCCAGTACTTC.

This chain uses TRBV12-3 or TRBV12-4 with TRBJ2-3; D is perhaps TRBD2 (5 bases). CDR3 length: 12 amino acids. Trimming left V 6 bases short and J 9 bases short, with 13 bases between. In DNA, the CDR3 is TGTGCCAGCAGCCTTTTCTCGGGAACGCAGTATTTT. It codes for CASSLFSGTQYF.

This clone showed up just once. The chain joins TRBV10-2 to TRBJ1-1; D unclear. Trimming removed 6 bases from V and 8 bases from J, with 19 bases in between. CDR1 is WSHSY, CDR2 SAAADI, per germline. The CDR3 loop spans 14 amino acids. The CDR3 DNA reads TGCGCCAGCAGCGTACACGAAAAACCATGGGAAGCTTTCTTT. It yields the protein CASSVHEKPWEAFF.

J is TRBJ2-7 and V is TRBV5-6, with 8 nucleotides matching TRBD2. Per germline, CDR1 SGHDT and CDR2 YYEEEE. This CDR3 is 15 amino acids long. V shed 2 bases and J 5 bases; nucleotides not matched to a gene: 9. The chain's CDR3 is CASSLAGVRLNEQYF. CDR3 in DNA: TGTGCCAGCAGCTTAGCGGGGGTCCGGCTTAACGAGCAGTACTTC.

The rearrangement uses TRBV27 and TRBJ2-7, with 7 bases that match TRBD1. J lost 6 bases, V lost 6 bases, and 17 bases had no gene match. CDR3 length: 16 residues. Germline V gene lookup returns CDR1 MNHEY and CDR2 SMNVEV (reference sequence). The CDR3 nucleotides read TGTGCCAGCAGCTCTTTATTCCGGGACAGATCCCCCGAGCAGTACTTC. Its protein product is CASSSLFRDRSPEQYF.

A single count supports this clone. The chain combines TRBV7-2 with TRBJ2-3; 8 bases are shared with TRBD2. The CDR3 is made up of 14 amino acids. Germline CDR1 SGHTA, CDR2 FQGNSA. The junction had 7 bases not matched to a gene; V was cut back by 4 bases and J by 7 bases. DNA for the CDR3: TGTGCCAGCAGCTCCACGGGGGGGTGGAATACGCAGTATTTT. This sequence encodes CASSSTGGWNTQYF. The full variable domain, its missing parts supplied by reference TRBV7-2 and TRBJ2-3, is GAGVSQSPSNKVTEKGKDVELRCDPISGHTALYWYRQSLGQGLEFLIYFQGNSAPDKSGLPSDRFSAERTGGSVSTLTIQRTQQEDSAVYLCASSSTGGWNTQYFGPGTRLTVL.

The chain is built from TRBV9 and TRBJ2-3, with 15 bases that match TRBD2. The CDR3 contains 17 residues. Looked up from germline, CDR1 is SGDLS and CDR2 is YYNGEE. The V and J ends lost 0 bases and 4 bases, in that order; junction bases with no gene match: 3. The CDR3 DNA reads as TGTGCCAGCAGCGTAGGGACTAGCGGGAGGGGCCCAGATACGCAGTATTTT. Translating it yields CASSVGTSGRGPDTQYF.

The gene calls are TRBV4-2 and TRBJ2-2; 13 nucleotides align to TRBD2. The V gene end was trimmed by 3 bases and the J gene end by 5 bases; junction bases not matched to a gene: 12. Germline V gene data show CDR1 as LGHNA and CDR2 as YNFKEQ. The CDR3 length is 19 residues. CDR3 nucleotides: TGTGCCAGCAGCCACCCACGTGGACTAGCGGGAGAGGTAACCGGGGAGCTGTTTTTT. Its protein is CASSHPRGLAGEVTGELFF.

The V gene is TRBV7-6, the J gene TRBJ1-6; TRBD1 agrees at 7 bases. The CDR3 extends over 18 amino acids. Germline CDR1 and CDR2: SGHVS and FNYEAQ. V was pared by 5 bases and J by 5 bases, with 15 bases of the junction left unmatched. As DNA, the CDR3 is TGTGCCAGCAGCCGTACCCTAAAGGGGGCGAGGAATAATTCACCCCTCCACTTT. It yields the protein CASSRTLKGARNNSPLHF.

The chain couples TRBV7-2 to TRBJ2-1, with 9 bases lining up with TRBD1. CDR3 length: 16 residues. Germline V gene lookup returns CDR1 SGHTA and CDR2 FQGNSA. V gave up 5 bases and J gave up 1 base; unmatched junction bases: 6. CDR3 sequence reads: CASSLDGTGSYNEQFF. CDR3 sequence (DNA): TGTGCCAGCAGCCTGGACGGGACAGGGTCCTACAATGAGCAGTTCTTC.

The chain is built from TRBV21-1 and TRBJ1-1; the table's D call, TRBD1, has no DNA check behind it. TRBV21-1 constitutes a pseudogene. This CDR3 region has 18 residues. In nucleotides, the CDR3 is TGTGCCAGCAGCAAAGAAGAGGGTAGGGGGCCTTTGAACACTGAAGCTTTCTTT. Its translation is CASSKEEGRGPLNTEAFF.

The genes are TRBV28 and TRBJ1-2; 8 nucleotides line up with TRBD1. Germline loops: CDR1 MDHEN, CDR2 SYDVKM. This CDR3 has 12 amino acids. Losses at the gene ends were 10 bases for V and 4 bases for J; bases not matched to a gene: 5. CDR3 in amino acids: CATTTGAYGYTF. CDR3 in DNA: TGTGCCACCACGACAGGGGCCTATGGCTACACCTTC.

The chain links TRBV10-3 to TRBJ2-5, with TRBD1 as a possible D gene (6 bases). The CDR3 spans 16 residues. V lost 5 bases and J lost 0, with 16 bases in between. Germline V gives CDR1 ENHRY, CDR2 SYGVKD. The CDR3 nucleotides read TGTGCCATCAGTAAGGACAGCTACTCGTACCAAGAGACCCAGTACTTC. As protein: CAISKDSYSYQETQYF.

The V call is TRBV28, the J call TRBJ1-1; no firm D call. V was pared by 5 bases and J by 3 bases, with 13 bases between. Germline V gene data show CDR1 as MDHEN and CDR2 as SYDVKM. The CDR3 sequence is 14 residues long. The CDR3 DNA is TGTGCCAGCAGTAACCTAGGGAGGGACACTGAAGCTTTCTTT. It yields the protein CASSNLGRDTEAFF.

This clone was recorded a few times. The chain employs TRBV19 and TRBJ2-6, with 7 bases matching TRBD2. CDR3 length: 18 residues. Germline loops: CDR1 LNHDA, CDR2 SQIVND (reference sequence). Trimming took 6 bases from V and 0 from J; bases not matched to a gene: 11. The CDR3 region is CASSPRGVLTSGANVLTF. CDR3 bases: TGTGCCAGTAGCCCCCGGGGGGTACTTACCTCTGGGGCCAACGTCCTGACTTTC. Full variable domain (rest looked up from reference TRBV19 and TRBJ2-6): DGGITQSPKYLFRKEGQNVTLSCEQNLNHDAMYWYRQDPGQGLRLIYYSQIVNDFQKGDIAEGYSVSREKKESFPLTVTSAQKNPTAFYLCASSPRGVLTSGANVLTFGAGSRLTVL.

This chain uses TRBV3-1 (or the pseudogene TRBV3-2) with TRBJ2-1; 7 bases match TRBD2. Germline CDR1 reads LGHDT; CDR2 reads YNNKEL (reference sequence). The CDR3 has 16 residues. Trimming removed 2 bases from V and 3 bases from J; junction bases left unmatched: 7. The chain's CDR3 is CASSQLSGIGYNEQFF. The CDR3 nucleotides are TGTGCCAGCAGCCAATTGAGCGGGATAGGCTACAATGAGCAGTTCTTC.

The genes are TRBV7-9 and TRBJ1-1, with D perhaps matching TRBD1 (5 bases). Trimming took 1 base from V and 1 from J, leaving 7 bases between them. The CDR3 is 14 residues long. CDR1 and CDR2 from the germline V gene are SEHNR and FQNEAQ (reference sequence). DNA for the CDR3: TGTGCCAGCAGCTTAGTCCAGGGGAACACTGAAGCTTTCTTT. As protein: CASSLVQGNTEAFF.

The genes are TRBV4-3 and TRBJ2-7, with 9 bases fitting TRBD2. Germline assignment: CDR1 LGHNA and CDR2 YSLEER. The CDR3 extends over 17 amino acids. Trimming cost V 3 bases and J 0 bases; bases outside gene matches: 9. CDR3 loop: CASSHRTSADFSYEQYF. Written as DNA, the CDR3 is TGCGCCAGCAGCCACCGGACTAGCGCCGACTTCTCCTACGAGCAGTACTTC.

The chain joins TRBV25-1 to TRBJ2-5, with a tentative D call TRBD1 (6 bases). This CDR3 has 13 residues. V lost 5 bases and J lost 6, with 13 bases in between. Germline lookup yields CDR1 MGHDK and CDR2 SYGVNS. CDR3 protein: CASSITGIKTQYF. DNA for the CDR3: TGTGCCAGCAGTATAACAGGGATAAAGACCCAGTACTTC.

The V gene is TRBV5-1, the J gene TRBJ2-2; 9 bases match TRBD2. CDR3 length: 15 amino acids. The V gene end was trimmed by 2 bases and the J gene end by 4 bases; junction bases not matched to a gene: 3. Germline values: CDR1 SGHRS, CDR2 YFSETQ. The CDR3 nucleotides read TGCGCCAGCAGCTTCAAAGCGGGAGGCACCGGGGAGCTGTTTTTT. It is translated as CASSFKAGGTGELFF.

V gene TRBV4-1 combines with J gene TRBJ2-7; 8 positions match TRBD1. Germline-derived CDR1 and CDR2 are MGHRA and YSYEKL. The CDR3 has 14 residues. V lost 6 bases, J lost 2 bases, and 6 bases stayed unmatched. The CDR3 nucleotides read TGCGCCAGCAGTGACGACAGGGGACCCTACGAGCAGTACTTC. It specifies CASSDDRGPYEQYF.

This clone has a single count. The CDR3 spells CASSPGQGDQPQHF. The CDR3, as DNA: TGCGCCAGCAGTCCGGGACAGGGGGATCAGCCCCAGCATTTT. The chain combines TRBV10-2 with TRBJ1-5; 11 bases align to TRBD1. CDR1 WSHSY and CDR2 SAAADI come from the germline V gene. The ends lost 5 bases at V and 5 bases at J; junction bases unmatched: 2. CDR3 length equals 14 residues.

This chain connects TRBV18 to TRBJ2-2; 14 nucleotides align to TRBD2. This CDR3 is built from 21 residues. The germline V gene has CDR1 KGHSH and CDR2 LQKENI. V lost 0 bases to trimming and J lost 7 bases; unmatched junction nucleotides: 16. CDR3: CASSPPGTSGRSVLGGGELFF. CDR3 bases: TGTGCCAGCTCACCACCCGGGACTAGCGGGAGATCGGTTCTAGGTGGCGGGGAGCTGTTTTTT. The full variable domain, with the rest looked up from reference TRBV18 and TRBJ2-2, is NAGVMQNPRHLVRRRGQEARLRCSPMKGHSHVYWYRQLPEEGLKFMVYLQKENIIDESGMPKERFSAEFPKEGPSILRIQQVVRGDSAAYFCASSPPGTSGRSVLGGGELFFGEGSRLTVL.

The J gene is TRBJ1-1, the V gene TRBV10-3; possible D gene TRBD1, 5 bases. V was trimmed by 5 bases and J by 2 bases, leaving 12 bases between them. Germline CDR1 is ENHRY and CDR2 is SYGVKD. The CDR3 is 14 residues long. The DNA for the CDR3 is TGTGCCATCAGTCTCTTCAGGGATAACACTGAAGCTTTCTTT. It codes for CAISLFRDNTEAFF.

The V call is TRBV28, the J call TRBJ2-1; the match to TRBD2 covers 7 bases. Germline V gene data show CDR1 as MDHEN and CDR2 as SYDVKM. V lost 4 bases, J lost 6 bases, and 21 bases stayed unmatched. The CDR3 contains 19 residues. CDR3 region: CASSYMTDLGGRWVNEQFF. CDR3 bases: TGTGCCAGCAGTTACATGACAGATCTAGGCGGGAGATGGGTCAATGAGCAGTTCTTC.